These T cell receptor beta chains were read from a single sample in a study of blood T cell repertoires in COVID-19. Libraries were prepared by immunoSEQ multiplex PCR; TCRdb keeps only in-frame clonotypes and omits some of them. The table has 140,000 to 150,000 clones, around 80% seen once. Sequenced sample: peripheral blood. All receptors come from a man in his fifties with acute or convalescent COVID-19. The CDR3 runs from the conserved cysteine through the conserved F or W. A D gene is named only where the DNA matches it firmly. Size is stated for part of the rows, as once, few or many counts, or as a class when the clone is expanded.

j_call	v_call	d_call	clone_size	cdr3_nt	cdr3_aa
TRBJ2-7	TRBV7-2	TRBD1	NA	TGTGCCAGCAGCTTTAAGAGGGACAGCGCCTACGAGCAGTACTTC	CASSFKRDSAYEQYF
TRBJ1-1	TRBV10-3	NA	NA	TGTGCCATCAGCGGACAGATGAACACTGAAGCTTTCTTT	CAISGQMNTEAFF
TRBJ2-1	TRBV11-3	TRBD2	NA	TGTGCCAGCAGCTTCCGGGGGGGCTACAATGAGCAGTTCTTC	CASSFRGGYNEQFF
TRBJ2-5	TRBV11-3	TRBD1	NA	TGTGCCAGCAGCTTACGGGGTCCAGGGGGTGAGACCCAGTACTTC	CASSLRGPGGETQYF
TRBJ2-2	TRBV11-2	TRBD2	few	TGTGCCAGCAGCACCCCCCGGGGCGGGGGAGGGACCGGGGAGCTGTTTTTT	CASSTPRGGGGTGELFF
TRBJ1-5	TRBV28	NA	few	TGTGCCAGCAGTTTAGGGCAGGGCCGTCAGCCCCAGCATTTT	CASSLGQGRQPQHF
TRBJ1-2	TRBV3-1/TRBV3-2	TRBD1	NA	TGTGCCAGCAGCCAATGGACAGGGGGCTATGGCTACACCTTC	CASSQWTGGYGYTF
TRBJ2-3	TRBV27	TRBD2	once	TGTGCCAGCAGTTTAGCGGGACTAGCGGGGCATACGCAGTATTTT	CASSLAGLAGHTQYF
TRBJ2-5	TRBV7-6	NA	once	TGTGCCAGCAGCTTGGCGGGGACAGAGTACCAAGAGACCCAGTACTTC	CASSLAGTEYQETQYF
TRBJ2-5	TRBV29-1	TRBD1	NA	TGCAGCGCGGGACAGGGGATACAAGAGACCCAGTACTTC	CSAGQGIQETQYF
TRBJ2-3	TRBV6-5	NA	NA	TGTGCCAGCAGTCTCGGGACTCCCGGGGAGACGCAGTATTTT	CASSLGTPGETQYF
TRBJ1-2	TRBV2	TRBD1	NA	TGTGCCAGCAGCGTGGGACAGGGGGCGTTTCATGGCTACACCTTC	CASSVGQGAFHGYTF
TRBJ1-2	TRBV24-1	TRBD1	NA	TGTGCCACCAGTGCGAGACAGGGTTATGGCTACACCTTC	CATSARQGYGYTF
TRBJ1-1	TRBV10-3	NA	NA	TGTGCCATCAGTGAGTCCGGAGGCACTGAAGCTTTCTTT	CAISESGGTEAFF
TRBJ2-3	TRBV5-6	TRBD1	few	TGTGCCAGCAGCTTGCTAATCTTTTCGTCGACAGGGAGTAAGGATACGCAGTATTTT	CASSLLIFSSTGSKDTQYF
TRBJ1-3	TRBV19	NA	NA	TGTGCCAGTAGTATTCGGACGGGACATTTCTCTGGAAACACCATATATTTT	CASSIRTGHFSGNTIYF
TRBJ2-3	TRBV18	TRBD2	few	TGTGCCAGCTCACCCCCTAGCGGGGGGCCAGATACGCAGTATTTT	CASSPPSGGPDTQYF
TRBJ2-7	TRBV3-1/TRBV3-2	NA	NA	TGTGCCAGCAGCCGAGGACAGTGGTACGAGCAGTACTTC	CASSRGQWYEQYF
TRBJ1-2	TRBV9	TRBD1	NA	TGTGCCAGCAGCGTAGAAACAGGGGAAAACTATGGCTACACCTTC	CASSVETGENYGYTF
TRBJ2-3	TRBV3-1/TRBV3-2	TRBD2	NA	TGTGCCAGCAGCCAAGTGCCAAGGCTAGCGGGGGGGATAGATACGCAGTATTTT	CASSQVPRLAGGIDTQYF
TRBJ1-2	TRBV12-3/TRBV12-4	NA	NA	TGTGCCAGCAGTTTCGACACAATCGGCTACACCTTC	CASSFDTIGYTF
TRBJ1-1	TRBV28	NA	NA	TGTGCCAGCAGCAGTTACAGGAACACTGAAGCTTTCTTT	CASSSYRNTEAFF
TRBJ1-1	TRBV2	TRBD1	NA	TGTGCCAGTAGACAGGGGAGTGACACTGAAGCTTTCTTT	CASRQGSDTEAFF
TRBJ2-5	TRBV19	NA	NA	TGTGCCAGTAGTAGAGGAACTAGGCAAGAGACCCAGTACTTC	CASSRGTRQETQYF
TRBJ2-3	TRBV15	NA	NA	TGTGCCACCAGCAAAGGGACTCAGTCAGCAGATACGCAGTATTTT	CATSKGTQSADTQYF
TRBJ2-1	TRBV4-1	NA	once	TGCGCCAGCAGCCAAGACCCCGAGTACAATGAGCAGTTCTTC	CASSQDPEYNEQFF
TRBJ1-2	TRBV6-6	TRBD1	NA	TGTGCCAGCAGTACAGGGGGCGGTAGCTATGGCTACACCTTC	CASSTGGGSYGYTF
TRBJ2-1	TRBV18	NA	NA	TGTGCCAGCTCACCACTCCTAACCGCAGGGGTCAATGAGCAGTTCTTC	CASSPLLTAGVNEQFF
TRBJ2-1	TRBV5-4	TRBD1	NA	TGTGCCAGCAGCTTCCAACAGGGGGGTACAAACAATGAGCAGTTCTTC	CASSFQQGGTNNEQFF
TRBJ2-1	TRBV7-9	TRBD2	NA	TGTGCCAGCAGTTCGACTAGCGGGGGCGTGGGCTACAATGAGCAGTTCTTC	CASSSTSGGVGYNEQFF
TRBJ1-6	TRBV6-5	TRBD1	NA	TGTGCCAGCAGCTCAGGGACAGGGAATAATTCACCCCTCCACTTT	CASSSGTGNNSPLHF
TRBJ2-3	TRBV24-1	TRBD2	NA	TGTGCCACCAGTGACCAACTAGCGGCAGATACGCAGTATTTT	CATSDQLAADTQYF
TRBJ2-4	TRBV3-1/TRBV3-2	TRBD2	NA	TGTGCCAGCAGCCAACCGGGACTAGCGGGGGGCATTCAGTACTTC	CASSQPGLAGGIQYF
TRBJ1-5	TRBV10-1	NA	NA	TGCGCCAGCAGTGAGTCGAAGGAGGATCAGCCCCAGCATTTT	CASSESKEDQPQHF
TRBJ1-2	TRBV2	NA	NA	TGTGCCAGCAGTGAGGACAGAGATAACTATGGCTACACCTTC	CASSEDRDNYGYTF
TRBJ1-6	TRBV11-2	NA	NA	TGTGCCAGCAGCTTACAGGGTGGGAATTCACCCCTCCACTTT	CASSLQGGNSPLHF
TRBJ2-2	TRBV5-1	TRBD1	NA	TGCGCCAGCAGCGCCGACAGGGGAAACACCGGGGAGCTGTTTTTT	CASSADRGNTGELFF
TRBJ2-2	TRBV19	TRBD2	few	TGTGCCAGTAGTAGCCAGGGACTAGCGGGGAGTGGGGAGCTGTTTTTT	CASSSQGLAGSGELFF
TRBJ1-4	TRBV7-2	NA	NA	TGTGCCAGCAGCCCAACGACAGGTCTAACCCCTAATGAAAAACTGTTTTTT	CASSPTTGLTPNEKLFF
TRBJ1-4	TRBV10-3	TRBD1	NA	TGTGCCATCAGTGAGACGGACAGGGGCTCAACTAATGAAAAACTGTTTTTT	CAISETDRGSTNEKLFF
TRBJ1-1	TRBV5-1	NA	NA	TGCGCCAGCAGCACTGACAGGCCGGACACTGAAGCTTTCTTT	CASSTDRPDTEAFF
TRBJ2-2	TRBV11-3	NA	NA	TGTGCCACCCGCATCAGTCCCGGGGAGCTGTTTTTT	CATRISPGELFF